These 29 T cell receptor beta chains were sequenced from one sample in a study of molecular identifiers for immune sequencing clone quantification. MiXCR was run by TCRdb on the PCR reads, yielding one entry per CDR3 protein. The repertoire holds more than 550,000 distinct CDR3 sequences, with roughly 27% as singletons. The sequencing input was naive CD8+ T cells from blood, with Jurkat cell RNA spiked in. Subset specified: FACS-sorted CD8+CD4-CCR7+CD45RA+ naive T cells. The receptors here all came from a human donor in good health. Some libraries in this study had Jurkat cell RNA spiked in.

The chain combines TRBV9 with TRBJ2-1, with 7 positions matching TRBD2. Germline-derived CDR1 and CDR2 are SGDLS and YYNGEE. There are 14 residues in the CDR3. With 5 bases clipped from V and 8 bases from J, the junction kept 10 bases outside the gene matches. CDR3 in amino acids: CASSRSGGYDEQFF. The CDR3 DNA follows: TGTGCCAGCAGTCGTTCGGGAGGTTATGATGAGCAGTTCTTC.

This clonotype has at least ten counts. The genes are TRBV7-9 and TRBJ1-5; TRBD1 matches at 7 bases. Germline V lookup: CDR1 SEHNR, CDR2 FQNEAQ (reference sequence). CDR3 size: 16 residues. Trimming removed 4 bases from V and 1 base from J; junction bases left unmatched: 7. CDR3 coding DNA: TGTGCCAGCAGCTCTTCCGGGACAGAGAGCAATCAGCCCCAGCATTTT. Amino acid sequence: CASSSSGTESNQPQHF.

V and J are TRBV30 and TRBJ2-2; 8 bases match TRBD1. Germline CDR1 and CDR2: GTSNPN and SVGIG (reference sequence). V shed 5 bases, J shed 3 bases, and the junction held 8 bases outside the gene matches. The CDR3 runs to 15 residues. The CDR3 is CAWSGWTGYTGELFF. DNA for the CDR3: TGTGCCTGGTCAGGATGGACAGGGTACACCGGGGAGCTGTTTTTT. Full variable domain (outside the CDR3, taken from reference TRBV30 and TRBJ2-2): SQTIHQWPATLVQPVGSPLSLECTVEGTSNPNLYWYRQAAGRGLQLLFYSVGIGQISSEVPQNLSASRPQDRQFILSSKKLLLSDSGFYLCAWSGWTGYTGELFFGEGSRLTVL.

This clonotype was observed at least ten times. The chain carries TRBV6-5 and TRBJ2-3, with 9 bases identical to TRBD1. Germline CDR1 MNHEY, CDR2 SVGAGI. There are 16 residues in the CDR3. Germline trimming cut 9 bases from V and 0 bases from J; bases unmatched to any gene: 10. CDR3 amino acids: CASFSSGTGSTDTQYF. CDR3 bases: TGTGCCAGTTTCTCCTCCGGGACAGGGAGCACAGATACGCAGTATTTT.

In the case of this clonotype: A junction end diverges from the germline sequence, so it may reflect a read error. This chain uses TRBV15 with TRBJ1-5; no reliable D call. This CDR3 comprises 15 residues. Germline V gene data show CDR1 as LNHNV and CDR2 as YYDKDF (reference sequence). In nucleotides, the CDR3 is TGTGCCCCCAGCATAAAAGGTGGGGTCCATCAGCCCCAGCATTTT. Amino acid sequence: CAPSIKGGVHQPQHF. The variable domain in full, completed from reference TRBV15 and TRBJ1-5, reads DAMVIQNPRYQVTQFGKPVTLSCSQTLNHNVMYWYQQKSSQAPKLLFHYYDKDFNNEADTPDNFQSRRPNTSFCFLDIRSPGLGDTAMYLCAPSIKGGVHQPQHFGDGTRLSIL.

As concerns this clonotype: A junction end diverges from the germline sequence, so it may reflect a read error. V and J are TRBV7-8 and TRBJ2-5; D might be TRBD1 or TRBD2, each matching 5 bases. This CDR3 comprises 14 residues. Germline values: CDR1 SGHVS, CDR2 FQNEAQ. Here the CDR3 reads CASSPGRPGETPYF. DNA for the CDR3: TGTGCCAGCAGCCCGGGGCGGCCTGGGGAGACCCCGTACTTC.

In regard to this clonotype: Relative to the germline gene, one junction end is altered; a read error may explain this. V gene TRBV29-1 combines with J gene TRBJ2-1, with 12 bases matching TRBD2. From germline, CDR1 is SQVTM and CDR2 ANQGSEA. CDR3 length: 18 amino acids. In nucleotides, the CDR3 is TGCGGCGTTGAATTTTTCGGGGTGGGACTAGCGGGTAACAATGAGCAGTTCTTC. It encodes CGVEFFGVGLAGNNEQFF.

A few counts support this clonotype. J is TRBJ2-7 and V is TRBV10-3; 9 nucleotides align to TRBD2. There are 16 residues in the CDR3. Germline-derived CDR1 and CDR2 are ENHRY and SYGVKD. After removal of 8 bases from V and 6 bases from J, the junction contained 17 bases not matched to a gene. DNA for the CDR3: TGTGCCATCCAGACAGGGTTGCGGGAGGGCCTAGTCGAGCAGTACTTC. This codes for CAIQTGLREGLVEQYF.

This clonotype was picked up many times. Here the CDR3 DNA reads TGTGCCACCAGTGAGGGGGGAGCGAGTACGCAGTATTTT. Protein sequence: CATSEGGASTQYF. The chain has TRBV24-1 and TRBJ2-3; a weak D match, TRBD2 (6 bases). Germline CDR1 KGHDR, CDR2 SFDVKD. Between the trimmed V and J ends, which lost 4 bases and 8 bases, there was a span of 12 bases. This CDR3 region has 13 residues.

In the case of this clonotype: Just one base apart from a much larger clone, this may be a read error. This chain links TRBV19 with TRBJ2-2; possible D gene TRBD2, 6 bases. CDR1 is LNHDA, CDR2 SQIVND, per germline (reference sequence). There are 12 residues in the CDR3. The CDR3 here is CASSIATGGLFF. The CDR3 coding sequence is TGTGCCAGTAGTATAGCAACCGGGGGGCTGTTTTTT.

This clonotype occurred many times. V is TRBV5-1 and J is TRBJ2-3, with 11 bases aligning to TRBD2. From germline, CDR1 is SGHRS and CDR2 YFSETQ. The CDR3 is 17 amino acids. The trim removed 0 bases at V and 2 bases at J, leaving 5 bases unmatched. CDR3 region: CASSLALAGGYTDTQYF. Here the CDR3 DNA reads TGCGCCAGCAGCTTGGCGCTAGCGGGAGGCTACACAGATACGCAGTATTTT.

The CDR3 DNA reads TGTGCCAGCAGCTTAGGCCTAAGTGAAGTCCGAAACACCATATATTTT. The encoded protein is CASSLGLSEVRNTIYF. The chain carries TRBV13 and TRBJ1-3, with D unresolved. Germline V lookup: CDR1 PRHDT, CDR2 FYEKMQ (reference sequence). V lost 0 bases, J lost 5 bases, and 14 bases lay in between. CDR3 length equals 16 residues. Full variable domain (rest looked up from reference TRBV13 and TRBJ1-3): AAGVIQSPRHLIKEKRETATLKCYPIPRHDTVYWYQQGPGQDPQFLISFYEKMQSDKGSIPDRFSAQQFSDYHSELNMSSLELGDSALYFCASSLGLSEVRNTIYFGEGSWLTVV.

This clonotype was seen ten or more times. The gene calls are TRBV2 and TRBJ2-4; TRBD1 agrees at 9 bases. Germline V gene lookup returns CDR1 SNHLY and CDR2 FYNNEI. V shed 4 bases and J 10 bases; nucleotides not matched to a gene: 11. This CDR3 contains 15 residues. This CDR3 is CASSAGQGGLEIQYF. CDR3 nucleotides: TGTGCCAGCAGTGCGGGACAGGGAGGTTTAGAAATTCAGTACTTC.

Details on this clonotype: This may be a read error, as it is one base from a much larger clone. The chain has TRBV2 and TRBJ2-5, with D unresolved. The CDR3 covers 14 residues. The germline gives CDR1 SNHLY, CDR2 FYNNEI. The V gene lost 3 bases and the J gene lost 2 bases, with 10 bases spanning the gap. The chain's CDR3 is CASSDWCRQETQYF. In nucleotides, the CDR3 is TGTGCCAGCAGTGATTGGTGCAGGCAAGAGACCCAGTACTTC.

This chain uses TRBV7-2 with TRBJ2-1; 10 positions agree with TRBD1. The CDR3 loop spans 16 amino acids. After removal of 2 bases from V and 4 bases from J, the junction contained 5 bases not matched to a gene. CDR1 and CDR2 from the germline V gene are SGHTA and FQGNSA. CDR3 loop: CASSLSDRGGYNEQFF. Here the CDR3 DNA reads TGTGCCAGCAGCTTATCGGACAGGGGGGGGTACAATGAGCAGTTCTTC.

The chain joins TRBV9 to TRBJ2-7, with a possible D match to TRBD2 (5 bases). There are 17 residues in the CDR3. CDR1 and CDR2 from the germline V gene are SGDLS and YYNGEE. V lost 0 bases to trimming and J lost 5 bases, with 21 bases between them. The CDR3 nucleotides are TGTGCCAGCAGCGTAGGACCTCATTCCTCGACCGGGGACGAGCAGTACTTC. Protein sequence: CASSVGPHSSTGDEQYF.

This clonotype was counted at least ten times. The CDR3 region is CASSDPLADPTDTQYF. CDR3 sequence (DNA): TGTGCCAGCAGTGACCCCCTAGCGGACCCCACAGATACGCAGTATTTT. V and J are TRBV2 and TRBJ2-3; the match to TRBD2 covers 7 bases. After removal of 3 bases from V and 2 bases from J, the junction contained 8 bases not matched to a gene. CDR1 SNHLY and CDR2 FYNNEI come from the germline V gene. CDR3 size: 16 residues.

With regard to this clonotype: Possible read error: a much larger clone is one base away. The V call is TRBV7-6, the J call TRBJ2-3; maybe TRBD2 (7 bases). The germline CDR1 and CDR2 sequences are SGHVS and FNYEAQ. The V and J ends lost 1 base and 8 bases respectively, with 19 bases between them. The CDR3 spans 16 residues. CDR3 in amino acids: CASSLGGGLRVRTQYF. DNA of the CDR3: TGTGCCAGCAGCTTAGGCGGGGGCTTGCGAGTGCGTACGCAGTATTTT.

This clonotype has ten or more counts. The DNA of the CDR3 is TGTGCCAGCAGTTGGCGGCCGAGCACAGATACGCAGTATTTT. Residues: CASSWRPSTDTQYF. The rearrangement links TRBV6-5 to TRBJ2-3; D gene ambiguous. This CDR3 comprises 14 residues. V was clipped by 4 bases and J by 0 bases, with 8 bases between them. The V gene's germline CDR1 is MNHEY and CDR2 SVGAGI.

Only a few counts were recorded for this clonotype. This chain connects TRBV20-1 to TRBJ2-3; D may match TRBD1 or TRBD2 (5 bases each). CDR3 length: 17 amino acids. In germline, CDR1 is DFQATT, CDR2 SNEGSKA (reference sequence). Trimming took 1 base from V and 5 from J, leaving 22 bases between them. DNA of the CDR3: TGCAGTGCTAGAGTCCCCCGAGGGGAAAAGGTCCTAGATACGCAGTATTTT. Protein: CSARVPRGEKVLDTQYF.

A word on this clonotype: The junction does not match germline at one end; this may be a read error. The CDR3 bases are TGTGCCAGGAGCTTGGCCAAGGGTCCGAGATCACCCCTCCACTTT. Encoded protein: CARSLAKGPRSPLHF. The chain joins TRBV5-6 to TRBJ1-6; D uncertain. Germline CDR1 reads SGHDT; CDR2 reads YYEEEE. This CDR3 comprises 15 residues.

As to this clonotype: Given a much more abundant clone one base away, this may be a read error. The chain uses TRBV20-1 and TRBJ2-2, with D possibly called TRBD1 or TRBD2 (5 bases each). Per germline, CDR1 DFQATT and CDR2 SNEGSKA (reference sequence). The CDR3 sequence is 16 residues long. CDR3 region: CSARDTDNTNTGEPFF. CDR3 nucleotide sequence: TGCAGTGCTAGAGATACGGACAACACGAACACCGGGGAGCCGTTTTTT.

The gene calls are TRBV9 and TRBJ1-1, with D uncertain. V gave up 3 bases and J gave up 6 bases, with 9 bases separating them. CDR1 and CDR2 from the germline V gene are SGDLS and YYNGEE. CDR3 length: 12 amino acids. CDR3 loop: CASSGAEAEAFF. The CDR3 DNA sequence: TGTGCCAGCAGCGGGGCGGAGGCTGAAGCTTTCTTT.

This clonotype was recorded many times. This chain uses TRBV6-5 with TRBJ2-1; 11 bases map to TRBD2. This CDR3 spans 16 amino acids. Trimming cost V 1 base and J 7 bases; bases outside gene matches: 6. Germline assignment: CDR1 MNHEY and CDR2 SVGAGI. CDR3 in amino acids: CASSYFSGGARNEQFF. The CDR3 DNA reads as TGTGCCAGCAGTTACTTTAGCGGGGGGGCTAGGAATGAGCAGTTCTTC.

There are many counts of this clonotype. The chain couples TRBV6-2 or TRBV6-3 to TRBJ2-7; 7 nucleotides align to TRBD1. Germline-derived CDR1 and CDR2 are MNHEY and SVGEGT. V lost 2 bases to trimming and J lost 2 bases; unmatched junction nucleotides: 3. The CDR3 has 14 amino acids. Here the CDR3 reads CASSYPGQTYEQYF. Written as DNA, the CDR3 is TGTGCCAGCAGTTACCCGGGACAGACCTACGAGCAGTACTTC.

This clonotype was recorded at least ten times. The rearrangement uses TRBV29-1 and TRBJ2-2; D ambiguous. The ends were cut back, 4 bases at V and 1 base at J, with 7 bases in the middle. This CDR3 has 13 residues. Germline V gene data show CDR1 as SQVTM and CDR2 as ANQGSEA. The CDR3 bases are TGCAGCGTTGGGTCAAGGAACACCGGGGAGCTGTTTTTT. This codes for CSVGSRNTGELFF.

This clonotype has more than one count but fewer than ten. This chain joins TRBV20-1 and TRBJ2-7; D perhaps matches TRBD1 (6 bases). Germline values: CDR1 DFQATT, CDR2 SNEGSKA (reference sequence). The V and J ends lost 1 base and 1 base respectively, with 14 bases between them. The CDR3 runs 15 residues. CDR3 loop: CSARVGDTGSYEQYF. CDR3 DNA sequence: TGCAGTGCTAGAGTGGGGGATACAGGGTCCTACGAGCAGTACTTC.

This clonotype was detected only a few times. The chain recombines TRBV12-3 or TRBV12-4 with TRBJ1-4; D not certain. Trimming took 2 bases from V and 3 from J, leaving 16 bases between them. The CDR3 is made up of 17 amino acids. The CDR3 bases are TGTGCCAGCAGTTTATCTCCTGGGCGGGAGGCTAATGAAAAACTGTTTTTT. Protein: CASSLSPGREANEKLFF.

The chain links TRBV11-2 to TRBJ2-1; D not resolved. V was shortened by 5 bases and J by 12 bases, with 14 bases between the two germline ends. The CDR3 consists of 12 residues. Germline CDR1 SGHAT, CDR2 FQNNGV. CDR3 in DNA: TGTGCCAGCAGCCCCCCCTTCGGTGGGCAGTTCTTC. It codes for CASSPPFGGQFF.